What follows are 6 T cell receptor beta chains derived from one specimen sequenced in a study of T cell responses to AZD1222 COVID-19 vaccine. Clones were read by immunoSEQ multiplex PCR, and TCRdb kept only the in-frame ones, dropping some. The sample yields 140,000 or so clones, 91% seen once. The source was peripheral blood, collected 28 days after the second dose of the MenACWY control vaccine. Every receptor here comes from an adult who received the MenACWY meningococcal vaccine as a control.

The chain is built from TRBV4-3 and TRBJ1-5, with D perhaps matching TRBD1 (6 bases). V dropped 0 bases and J dropped 6 bases, with 12 bases sitting between them. This CDR3 spans 15 amino acids. Germline V CDR1 and CDR2: LGHNA, YSLEER. The chain's CDR3 is CASSQEGRGGQPQHF. The CDR3 region has the DNA TGCGCCAGCAGCCAAGAGGGCAGGGGCGGTCAGCCCCAGCATTTT.

This clone was recorded only once. This chain uses TRBV28 with TRBJ2-1, with 7 bases that match TRBD1. The CDR3 runs 18 residues. Germline lookup yields CDR1 MDHEN and CDR2 SYDVKM. Trimming at V came to 1 base and at J to 4 bases, leaving 13 bases not matched to a gene. CDR3 residues: CASSLLGSGQESYNEQFF. DNA of the CDR3: TGTGCCAGCAGTTTATTGGGGTCTGGACAGGAAAGTTACAATGAGCAGTTCTTC.

This sequence joins TRBV7-3 and TRBJ2-3; no firm D call. The V gene's germline CDR1 is SGHTA and CDR2 FQGTGA. Trimming left V 1 base short and J 2 bases short, with 7 bases between. The CDR3 runs to 14 residues. The CDR3 loop is CASSLSQDTDTQYF. For the CDR3, the DNA is TGTGCCAGCAGCTTAAGTCAGGACACAGATACGCAGTATTTT.

This sequence joins TRBV9 and TRBJ1-6, with TRBD1 matching 10 bases. The junction had 2 bases not matched to a gene; V was cut back by 5 bases and J by 6 bases. The CDR3 loop spans 14 amino acids. CDR1 is SGDLS and CDR2 is YYNGEE in the germline V gene. The CDR3 DNA follows: TGTGCCAGCAGTGGGGACAGGGGTAATTCACCCCTCCACTTT. Amino acid sequence: CASSGDRGNSPLHF.

This chain uses TRBV28 with TRBJ1-4, with D unresolved. Deletions cut 2 bases from V and 8 bases from J, with 6 bases between. This CDR3 is 12 amino acids long. The V gene's germline CDR1 is MDHEN and CDR2 SYDVKM. The CDR3 region is CASSLNGEKLFF. The CDR3 nucleotides read TGTGCCAGCAGTTTAAATGGGGAAAAACTGTTTTTT.

The gene calls are TRBV7-2 and TRBJ1-5, with unresolved D. The CDR3 is 15 amino acids. The V and J ends lost 0 bases and 2 bases respectively, with 8 bases between them. From germline, CDR1 is SGHTA and CDR2 FQGNSA. CDR3 sequence reads: CASSLAHAGNQPQHF. CDR3 bases: TGTGCCAGCAGCTTAGCGCACGCGGGCAATCAGCCCCAGCATTTT.